This T cell receptor beta chain is from a study of cytomegalovirus exposure and HLA in healthy donors. Overall study findings and caveats: In vitro checks showed that a few CMV-associated chains really do target CMV antigens. When the data were analyzed later, several of the most significant clusters appeared to be linked to common viral pathogens. An analysis was carried out later, and it reportedly showed fewer N-insertions in an Asian-associated ancestry cluster than the approximately 670-donor mean. CMV serostatus was the only immune exposure information that was available.

Unmatched junction bases numbered 5, after V lost 6 bases and J lost 4 bases. CDR3 length equals 14 residues. Germline CDR1 MNHEY, CDR2 SMNVEV (reference sequence). Vbeta (60) and Jbeta (13) primers were used in the PCR. Sequencing used immunoSEQ multiplex PCR; TCRdb keeps in-frame clones, though not all of them. The sample carries some 100,000 clones, 77% recorded once. As concerns this clone: Its antigen is currently unknown.

The sequenced sample was PBMCs. The TCR sequence derives from a man in his fifties or sixties in good health and CMV-seropositive. This chain links TRBV27 with TRBJ2-2; TRBD2 aligns across 7 bases. CDR3 loop: CASSNRLATGELFF. CDR3 nucleotide sequence: TGTGCCAGCAGCAACCGACTAGCCACCGGGGAGCTGTTTTTT.